These 7 T cell receptor beta chains were all obtained from the same sample, sequenced in a study of T cell repertoires in cytomegalovirus infection. These receptors' targets are unknown. TCRdb itself ran the reads through MiXCR, one entry per CDR3 protein. The repertoire includes about 310,000 distinct CDR3 sequences, about 25% of them detected once, and 13% sits in the top ten. Material: cultured PBMCs, obtained from culture after CMV antigen stimulation. The receptors were sampled from a human donor in good health (CMV status not recorded). Some clones in this sample may be carry-over from other donors' samples.

The chain joins TRBV4-1 to TRBJ2-2; a weak D match, TRBD2 (7 bases). Germline-derived CDR1 and CDR2 are MGHRA and YSYEKL. This CDR3 has 17 amino acids. V dropped 3 bases and J dropped 7 bases, with 21 bases sitting between them. For the CDR3, the DNA is TGCGCCAGCAGCCATCCCCCGCCCGGGGGGCATGGCGGGGAGCTGTTTTTT. The encoded protein is CASSHPPPGGHGGELFF.

This clonotype was seen a few times. The chain joins TRBV19 to TRBJ2-1, with 10 bases lining up with TRBD2. CDR1 and CDR2 (germline): LNHDA, SQIVND (reference sequence). V was pared by 0 bases and J by 8 bases, with 13 bases of the junction left unmatched. This CDR3 comprises 18 residues. The CDR3 reads CASSIEATRSGRAYEQFF. The DNA of the CDR3 is TGTGCCAGTAGTATAGAAGCTACTAGAAGCGGGAGGGCCTATGAGCAGTTCTTC. Full variable domain (rest looked up from reference TRBV19 and TRBJ2-1): DGGITQSPKYLFRKEGQNVTLSCEQNLNHDAMYWYRQDPGQGLRLIYYSQIVNDFQKGDIAEGYSVSREKKESFPLTVTSAQKNPTAFYLCASSIEATRSGRAYEQFFGPGTRLTVL.

J is TRBJ1-2 and V is TRBV18; D gene unclear. The germline V gene has CDR1 KGHSH and CDR2 LQKENI. V was clipped by 2 bases and J by 3 bases, with 7 bases between them. CDR3 length equals 13 residues. The CDR3 sequence is CASSPEGYYGYTF. The CDR3 DNA reads as TGTGCCAGCTCACCAGAGGGCTACTATGGCTACACCTTC.

The gene calls are TRBV12-3 or TRBV12-4 and TRBJ1-1; 10 bases match TRBD1. V was clipped by 5 bases and J by 1 base; unmatched bases: 7. This CDR3 spans 16 amino acids. The CDR3 reads CASSLGQGGSNTEAFF. The CDR3 DNA follows: TGTGCCAGCAGTCTCGGACAGGGGGGTTCGAACACTGAAGCTTTCTTT.

The chain is built from TRBV11-2 and TRBJ1-4; D gene unclear. The CDR3 is made up of 13 amino acids. Germline V CDR1 and CDR2: SGHAT, FQNNGV. Trimming took 0 bases from V and 8 from J, leaving 7 bases between them. This CDR3 is CASSLDWNEKLFF. The DNA of the CDR3 is TGTGCCAGCAGCTTAGATTGGAACGAAAAACTGTTTTTT.

The chain uses TRBV7-8 and TRBJ2-2, with D possibly matching TRBD1 (6 bases). CDR3 length equals 15 residues. Trimming took off 6 bases at V and 1 base at J, with 12 bases between the two ends. CDR1 SGHVS and CDR2 FQNEAQ come from the germline V gene. CDR3 sequence reads: CASRGTTGNTGELFF. The CDR3 DNA reads as TGTGCCAGCAGGGGGACGACAGGGAACACCGGGGAGCTGTTTTTT. The full variable domain, in which reference TRBV7-8 and TRBJ2-2 provide the parts outside the CDR3, is GAGVSQSPRYKVAKRGQDVALRCDPISGHVSLFWYQQALGQGPEFLTYFQNEAQLDKSGLPSDRFFAERPEGSVSTLKIQRTQQEDSAVYLCASRGTTGNTGELFFGEGSRLTVL.

The chain uses TRBV24-1 and TRBJ2-3; 12 bases agree with TRBD1. The CDR3 length is 19 residues. V gave up 4 bases and J gave up 1 base; unmatched junction bases: 11. The germline V gene has CDR1 KGHDR and CDR2 SFDVKD. CDR3 DNA: TGTGCCACCAGTGACCCACTCCGGGACAGGGGGCGTCGCACAGATACGCAGTATTTT. Translation: CATSDPLRDRGRRTDTQYF.